The sequence of this TCR beta chain was determined in a study of blood T cell repertoires in COVID-19. About the study: Collection of acute and convalescent COVID-19 samples took place in the United States, Italy and Spain. The cDNA or gDNA used as material had been derived from T cells, B-cell-depleted T cells, or PBMCs.

V dropped 7 bases and J dropped 5 bases, with 17 bases sitting between them. The CDR3 runs to 14 residues. The germline V gene encodes CDR1 LGHNA and CDR2 YSLEER. In the study's own analysis: Quantification of nucleated cells was approximated via reference gene primer amplification. Data came from immunoSEQ multiplex PCR; TCRdb stores just in-frame clones and leaves some out. That table furnishes V, J and clone size, whereas the DNA furnished D and trimming. The sample records about 160,000 clones, 87% being singletons. The chain recombines TRBV4-3 with TRBJ1-2; tentatively, D is TRBD1 (6 bases). The source of this sequence is a woman aged 60 to 75 with active or convalescent COVID-19. The sample was peripheral blood. For the CDR3, the DNA is TGCGCCAGCAACAGGGCCAATCAAGGTTATGGCTACACCTTC. Translated, it gives CASNRANQGYGYTF.